This T cell receptor beta chain was recovered during a study of radiation and T cells in renal cell carcinoma. Across the whole study: Nephrectomy followed 15 Gy stereotactic body radiation by 4 weeks.

This clone was counted only a few times. Its antigen is currently unknown. Sequencing used immunoSEQ multiplex PCR; TCRdb keeps in-frame clones, though not all of them. The sample contains about 21,000 clones, approximately 80% of which appear only once. This CDR3 is built from 13 residues. Germline CDR1 and CDR2: MNHNY and SVGAGI (reference sequence). Trimming shortened V by 6 bases and J by 4 bases, and 12 bases separated the two germline ends. Time point given: baseline pretreatment blood. The treatment was: 15 Gy SBRT to primary tumor, nephrectomy 4 weeks later. The tumor was a clear cell renal cell carcinoma. Findings and limits, study-wide: From baseline, blood top tumor clonotypes peaked at 2 weeks post-radiation. Baseline intratumoral clonotype presence is unknown without pretreatment biopsies.

The sequence came from a man in his 60s with renal cell carcinoma. The source was blood, collected from a patient whose treatment included radiotherapy and nephrectomy. The chain combines TRBV6-6 with TRBJ1-1; tentative D call: TRBD1 (5 bases). CDR3 bases: TGTGCCAGCAGACGAGGGGAGGGCACTGAAGCTTTCTTT. Translation: CASRRGEGTEAFF.